This is a list of T cell receptor beta chains from one sample in a study of blood T cell repertoires in COVID-19. Clones were sequenced by immunoSEQ multiplex PCR, and TCRdb holds only the in-frame ones, with some missing. The repertoire has fewer than 65,000 clones, around 87% of them found once; the top ten carry 6% to 8.5%. The source material was peripheral blood. The receptors here all came from a man in his sixties with acute or convalescent COVID-19. The CDR3 runs from the conserved cysteine through the conserved F or W. Fields, in order: CDR3 length, V gene, J gene, CDR3 protein.

len: 13; v_gene: TRBV29-1; j_gene: TRBJ1-2; CDR3aa: CSVEGGGRGGYTF
len: 15; v_gene: TRBV4-3; j_gene: TRBJ1-2; CDR3aa: CASSQGQGARNGYTF
len: 17; v_gene: TRBV5-4; j_gene: TRBJ2-7; CDR3aa: CASSLLLLGQGTYEQYF
len: 13; v_gene: TRBV6-5; j_gene: TRBJ1-5; CDR3aa: CASSTGGNQPQHF
len: 16; v_gene: TRBV10-1; j_gene: TRBJ2-3; CDR3aa: CASSTTRSGITDTQYF
len: 14; v_gene: TRBV11-3; j_gene: TRBJ2-3; CDR3aa: CASSLGGSTDTQYF
len: 14; v_gene: TRBV29-1; j_gene: TRBJ2-5; CDR3aa: CSVTQGSLQETQYF
len: 14; v_gene: TRBV30; j_gene: TRBJ1-1; CDR3aa: CAWTIGTGVNEAFF
len: 16; v_gene: TRBV6-2/TRBV6-3; j_gene: TRBJ1-5; CDR3aa: CASSYWGQVSNQPQHF
len: 11; v_gene: TRBV3-1/TRBV3-2; j_gene: TRBJ1-1; CDR3aa: CASSLNSEAFF
len: 17; v_gene: TRBV7-6; j_gene: TRBJ2-3; CDR3aa: CASSSQSGLAVTDTQYF
len: 16; v_gene: TRBV11-2; j_gene: TRBJ1-3; CDR3aa: CASSLERESSGNTIYF
len: 16; v_gene: TRBV9; j_gene: TRBJ2-5; CDR3aa: CASSVSVRTGGETQYF
len: 14; v_gene: TRBV7-8; j_gene: TRBJ1-1; CDR3aa: CASSLAGDRTEAFF
len: 16; v_gene: TRBV27; j_gene: TRBJ2-5; CDR3aa: CASSPGLAAYQETQYF
len: 17; v_gene: TRBV10-3; j_gene: TRBJ1-2; CDR3aa: CAISESHPADSLYGYTF
len: 15; v_gene: TRBV5-8; j_gene: TRBJ1-1; CDR3aa: CASSDRQGSNTEAFF
len: 12; v_gene: TRBV5-6; j_gene: TRBJ2-7; CDR3aa: CASSWASYEQYF
len: 17; v_gene: TRBV7-6; j_gene: TRBJ2-7; CDR3aa: CASSPGWGGYSSYEQYF
len: 15; v_gene: TRBV10-3; j_gene: TRBJ2-1; CDR3aa: CAISASGGAMDEQFF
len: 16; v_gene: TRBV19; j_gene: TRBJ1-2; CDR3aa: CASSTARQGMGTGYTF
len: 14; v_gene: TRBV5-1; j_gene: TRBJ2-5; CDR3aa: CASSGTGSSETQYF
len: 15; v_gene: TRBV29-1; j_gene: TRBJ1-1; CDR3aa: CSVGGQIQTGVEAFF
len: 17; v_gene: TRBV19; j_gene: TRBJ1-2; CDR3aa: CASSITMQGITNYGYTF
len: 15; v_gene: TRBV7-8; j_gene: TRBJ1-3; CDR3aa: CASSSGTLSGNTIYF
len: 15; v_gene: TRBV6-5; j_gene: TRBJ1-5; CDR3aa: CASSKLGTDNQPQHF
len: 15; v_gene: TRBV5-1; j_gene: TRBJ2-2; CDR3aa: CASSLDQGANGELFF
len: 12; v_gene: TRBV7-8; j_gene: TRBJ2-7; CDR3aa: CASSVGVYEQYF
len: 16; v_gene: TRBV19; j_gene: TRBJ2-7; CDR3aa: CASSIAAAGTSYEQYF
len: 15; v_gene: TRBV2; j_gene: TRBJ1-6; CDR3aa: CASSDTSSYNSPLHF
len: 14; v_gene: TRBV7-9; j_gene: TRBJ2-7; CDR3aa: CASSLGARAYEQYF
len: 12; v_gene: TRBV24-1; j_gene: TRBJ2-4; CDR3aa: CATSDSGKRQYF
len: 13; v_gene: TRBV12-3/TRBV12-4; j_gene: TRBJ1-2; CDR3aa: CASSFVANYGYTF
len: 13; v_gene: TRBV10-1; j_gene: TRBJ1-2; CDR3aa: CASSESQGHGYTF
len: 13; v_gene: TRBV19; j_gene: TRBJ1-5; CDR3aa: CASTSQGDQPQHF
len: 13; v_gene: TRBV7-2; j_gene: TRBJ1-2; CDR3aa: CASSLYSIYGYTF
len: 15; v_gene: TRBV18; j_gene: TRBJ2-7; CDR3aa: CASSPSSGGNYEQYF
len: 14; v_gene: TRBV5-1; j_gene: TRBJ2-1; CDR3aa: CASSLDRAYNEQFF
len: 14; v_gene: TRBV29-1; j_gene: TRBJ1-1; CDR3aa: CSVEGDRKNTEAFF
len: 16; v_gene: TRBV5-4; j_gene: TRBJ2-5; CDR3aa: CASATGGGDPQETQYF
len: 16; v_gene: TRBV18; j_gene: TRBJ2-2; CDR3aa: CASSSADRGNTGELFF
len: 14; v_gene: TRBV3-1/TRBV3-2; j_gene: TRBJ1-1; CDR3aa: CASSRGTGGTEAFF
len: 14; v_gene: TRBV10-3; j_gene: TRBJ1-3; CDR3aa: CAISDDRDGNTIYF
len: 14; v_gene: TRBV11-2; j_gene: TRBJ1-3; CDR3aa: CASSLGRSDDTIYF
len: 16; v_gene: TRBV5-1; j_gene: TRBJ1-1; CDR3aa: CASSFGQTGQNTEAFF
len: 14; v_gene: TRBV3-1/TRBV3-2; j_gene: TRBJ2-7; CDR3aa: CASSPRDRVYEQYF
len: 16; v_gene: TRBV24-1; j_gene: TRBJ2-1; CDR3aa: CATSDLRQGSYNEQFF
len: 17; v_gene: TRBV5-4; j_gene: TRBJ2-2; CDR3aa: CASSPTSGATNTGELFF
len: 16; v_gene: TRBV5-4; j_gene: TRBJ1-1; CDR3aa: CASSLAGGGFPTEAFF
len: 15; v_gene: TRBV7-9; j_gene: TRBJ1-6; CDR3aa: CASSSLNQGLSPLHF
len: 13; v_gene: TRBV18; j_gene: TRBJ1-2; CDR3aa: CASSLDRVGGYTF
len: 15; v_gene: TRBV10-2; j_gene: TRBJ1-1; CDR3aa: CASSPSAGGNTEAFF
len: 14; v_gene: TRBV2; j_gene: TRBJ1-5; CDR3aa: CASSEGAGNQPQHF
len: 13; v_gene: TRBV19; j_gene: TRBJ2-2; CDR3aa: CASRRANTGELFF
len: 16; v_gene: TRBV4-3; j_gene: TRBJ1-2; CDR3aa: CASSQDSTGVLYGYTF
len: 15; v_gene: TRBV21-1; j_gene: TRBJ1-4; CDR3aa: CASSKKARVSEKLFF
len: 15; v_gene: TRBV7-2; j_gene: TRBJ1-4; CDR3aa: CASSFVTAVNEKLFF
len: 13; v_gene: TRBV2; j_gene: TRBJ1-2; CDR3aa: CASSEQGNYGYTF